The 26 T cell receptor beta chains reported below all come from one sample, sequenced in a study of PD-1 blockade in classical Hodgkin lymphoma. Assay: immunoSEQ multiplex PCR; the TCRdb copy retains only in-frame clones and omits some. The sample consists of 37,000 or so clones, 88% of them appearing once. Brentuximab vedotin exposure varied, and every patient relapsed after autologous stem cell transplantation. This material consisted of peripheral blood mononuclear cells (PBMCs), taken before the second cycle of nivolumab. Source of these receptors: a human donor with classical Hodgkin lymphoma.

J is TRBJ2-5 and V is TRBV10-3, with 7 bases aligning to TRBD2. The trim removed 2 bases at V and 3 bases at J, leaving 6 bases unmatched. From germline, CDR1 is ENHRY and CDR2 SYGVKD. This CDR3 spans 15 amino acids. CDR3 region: CAISETPGLKETQYF. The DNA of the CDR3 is TGTGCCATCAGTGAGACACCGGGACTAAAAGAGACCCAGTACTTC.

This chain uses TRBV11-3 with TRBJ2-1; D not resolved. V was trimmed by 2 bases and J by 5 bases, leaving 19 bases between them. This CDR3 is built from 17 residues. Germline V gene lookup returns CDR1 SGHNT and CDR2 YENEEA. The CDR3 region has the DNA TGTGCCAGCAGCTTAACCGTTGGGCTTTCGTGGGACAATGAGCAGTTCTTC. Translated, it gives CASSLTVGLSWDNEQFF.

The CDR3 loop reads CASSQGAGGPVHEQYF. DNA of the CDR3: TGTGCCAGCAGCCAAGGCGCGGGAGGGCCAGTGCACGAGCAGTACTTC. This chain uses TRBV4-2 with TRBJ2-7, with 9 bases fitting TRBD2. The V and J ends lost 1 base and 5 bases, in that order; junction bases with no gene match: 9. CDR3 length: 16 amino acids. Germline assignment: CDR1 LGHNA and CDR2 YNFKEQ.

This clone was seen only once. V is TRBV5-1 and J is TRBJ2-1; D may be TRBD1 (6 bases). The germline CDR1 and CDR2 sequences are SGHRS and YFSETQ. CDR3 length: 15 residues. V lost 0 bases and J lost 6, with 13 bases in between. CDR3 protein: CASSLDLQGFNEQFF. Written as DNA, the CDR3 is TGCGCCAGCAGCTTGGATCTACAGGGTTTCAATGAGCAGTTCTTC.

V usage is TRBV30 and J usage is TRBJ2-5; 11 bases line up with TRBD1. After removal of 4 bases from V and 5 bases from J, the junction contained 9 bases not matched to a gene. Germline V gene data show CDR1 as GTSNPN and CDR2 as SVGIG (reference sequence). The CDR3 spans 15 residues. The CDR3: CAWTFGQGARETQYF. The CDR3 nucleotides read TGTGCCTGGACCTTCGGACAGGGGGCGCGTGAGACCCAGTACTTC.

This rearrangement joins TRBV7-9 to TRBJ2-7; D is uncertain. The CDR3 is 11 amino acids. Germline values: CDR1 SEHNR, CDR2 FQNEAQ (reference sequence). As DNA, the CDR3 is TGTGTCTCGGGCCGCTCCTACGAGCAGTACTTC. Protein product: CVSGRSYEQYF.

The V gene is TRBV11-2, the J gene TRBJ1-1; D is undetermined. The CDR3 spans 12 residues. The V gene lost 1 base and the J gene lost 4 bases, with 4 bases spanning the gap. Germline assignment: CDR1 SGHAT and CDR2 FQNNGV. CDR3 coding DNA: TGTGCCAGCAGCTTAGGTTTCACTGAAGCTTTCTTT. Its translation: CASSLGFTEAFF.

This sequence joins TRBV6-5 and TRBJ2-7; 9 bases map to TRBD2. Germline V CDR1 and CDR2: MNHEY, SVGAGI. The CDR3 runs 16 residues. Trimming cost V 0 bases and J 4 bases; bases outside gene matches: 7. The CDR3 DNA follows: TGTGCCAGCAGTTACTCGACGTGGCGGGAGGGATACGAGCAGTACTTC. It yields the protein CASSYSTWREGYEQYF.

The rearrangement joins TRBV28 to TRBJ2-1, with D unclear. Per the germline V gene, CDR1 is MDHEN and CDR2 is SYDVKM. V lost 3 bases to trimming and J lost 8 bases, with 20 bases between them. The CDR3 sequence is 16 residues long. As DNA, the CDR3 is TGTGCCAGCAGTTTGCCAGCAGGTACGCTAGTCTATGAGCAGTTCTTC. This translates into CASSLPAGTLVYEQFF.

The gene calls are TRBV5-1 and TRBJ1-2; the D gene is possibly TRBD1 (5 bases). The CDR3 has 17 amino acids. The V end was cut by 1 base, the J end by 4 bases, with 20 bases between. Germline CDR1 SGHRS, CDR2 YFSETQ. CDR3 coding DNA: TGCGCCAGCAGCTTGCGGGGCGGGGGTCCCCAACCCTATGGCTACACCTTC. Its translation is CASSLRGGGPQPYGYTF.

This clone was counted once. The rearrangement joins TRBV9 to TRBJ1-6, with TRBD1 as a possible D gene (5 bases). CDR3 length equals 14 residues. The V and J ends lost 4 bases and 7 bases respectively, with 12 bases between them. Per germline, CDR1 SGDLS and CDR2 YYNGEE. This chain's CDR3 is CASSLGEGNSPLHF. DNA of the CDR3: TGTGCCAGCAGCTTAGGGGAGGGGAATTCACCCCTCCACTTT.

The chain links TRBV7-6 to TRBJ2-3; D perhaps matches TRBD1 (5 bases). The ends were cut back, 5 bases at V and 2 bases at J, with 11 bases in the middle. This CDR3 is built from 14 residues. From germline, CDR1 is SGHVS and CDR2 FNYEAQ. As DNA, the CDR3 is TGTGCCAGCAGCCAAACAGGTTTCACAGATACGCAGTATTTT. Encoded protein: CASSQTGFTDTQYF.

The CDR3 sequence is CASSLYRGHNEQFF. In DNA, the CDR3 is TGTGCCAGCAGCTTGTATAGGGGGCATAATGAGCAGTTCTTC. The chain couples TRBV11-2 to TRBJ2-1; 7 nucleotides match TRBD1. The germline gives CDR1 SGHAT, CDR2 FQNNGV. With 3 bases clipped from V and 7 bases from J, the junction kept 6 bases outside the gene matches. The CDR3 consists of 14 residues.

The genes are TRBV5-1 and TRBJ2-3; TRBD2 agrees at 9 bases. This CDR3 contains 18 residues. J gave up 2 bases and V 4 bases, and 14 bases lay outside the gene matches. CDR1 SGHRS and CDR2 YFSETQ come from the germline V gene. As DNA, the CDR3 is TGCGCCAGCAGCCCCCGGGTAGCGGGAGCGGAAATCACAGATACGCAGTATTTT. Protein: CASSPRVAGAEITDTQYF. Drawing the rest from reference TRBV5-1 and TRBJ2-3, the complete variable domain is KAGVTQTPRYLIKTRGQQVTLSCSPISGHRSVSWYQQTPGQGLQFLFEYFSETQRNKGNFPGRFSGRQFSNSRSEMNVSTLELGDSALYLCASSPRVAGAEITDTQYFGPGTRLTVL.

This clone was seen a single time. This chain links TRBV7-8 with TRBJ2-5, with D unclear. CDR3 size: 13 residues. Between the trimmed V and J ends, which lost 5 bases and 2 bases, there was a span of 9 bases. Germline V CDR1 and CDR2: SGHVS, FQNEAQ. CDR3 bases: TGTGCCAGCAGCCGGACCCAACAAGAGACCCAGTACTTC. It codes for CASSRTQQETQYF.

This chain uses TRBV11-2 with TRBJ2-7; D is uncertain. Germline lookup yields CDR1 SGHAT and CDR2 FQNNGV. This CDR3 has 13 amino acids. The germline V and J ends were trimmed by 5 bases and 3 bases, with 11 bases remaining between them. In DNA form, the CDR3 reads TGTGCCAGCAGCCTCGGACCGAGCTACGAGCAGTACTTC. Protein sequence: CASSLGPSYEQYF. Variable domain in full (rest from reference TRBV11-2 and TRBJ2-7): EAGVAQSPRYKIIEKRQSVAFWCNPISGHATLYWYQQILGQGPKLLIQFQNNGVVDDSQLPKDRFSAERLKGVDSTLKIQPAKLEDSAVYLCASSLGPSYEQYFGPGTRLTVT.

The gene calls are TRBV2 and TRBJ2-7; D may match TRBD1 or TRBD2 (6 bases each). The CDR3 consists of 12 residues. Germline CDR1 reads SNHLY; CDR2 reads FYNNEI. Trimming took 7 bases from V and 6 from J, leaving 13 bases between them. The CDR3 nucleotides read TGTGCCAGCATATCCGGGGGCCTCGAGCAGTACTTC. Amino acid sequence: CASISGGLEQYF. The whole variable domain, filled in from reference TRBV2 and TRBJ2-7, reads EPEVTQTPSHQVTQMGQEVILRCVPISNHLYFYWYRQILGQKVEFLVSFYNNEISEKSEIFDDQFSVERPDGSNFTLKIRSTKLEDSAMYFCASISGGLEQYFGPGTRLTVT.

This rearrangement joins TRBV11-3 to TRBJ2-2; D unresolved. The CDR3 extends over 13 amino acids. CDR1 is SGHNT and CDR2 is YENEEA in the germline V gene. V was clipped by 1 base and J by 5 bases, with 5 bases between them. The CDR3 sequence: CASSLALTGELFF. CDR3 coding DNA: TGTGCCAGCAGCTTAGCCCTAACCGGGGAGCTGTTTTTT.

CDR3 nucleotide sequence: TGTGCCAGCAGTTTTCTGGGGGCGATGGAGACCCAGTACTTC. Protein product: CASSFLGAMETQYF. The chain employs TRBV27 and TRBJ2-5, with D maybe TRBD1 (6 bases). Germline assignment: CDR1 MNHEY and CDR2 SMNVEV (reference sequence). Deletions cut 3 bases from V and 5 bases from J, with 13 bases between. This CDR3 is built from 14 residues.

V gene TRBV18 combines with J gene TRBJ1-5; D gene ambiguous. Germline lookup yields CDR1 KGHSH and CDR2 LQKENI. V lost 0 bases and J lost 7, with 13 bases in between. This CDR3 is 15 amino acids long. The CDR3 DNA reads TGTGCCAGCTCACCACCGGGCGGGCGGGAGCAGCCCCAGCATTTT. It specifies CASSPPGGREQPQHF. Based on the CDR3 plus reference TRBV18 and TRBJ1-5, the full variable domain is NAGVMQNPRHLVRRRGQEARLRCSPMKGHSHVYWYRQLPEEGLKFMVYLQKENIIDESGMPKERFSAEFPKEGPSILRIQQVVRGDSAAYFCASSPPGGREQPQHFGDGTRLSIL.

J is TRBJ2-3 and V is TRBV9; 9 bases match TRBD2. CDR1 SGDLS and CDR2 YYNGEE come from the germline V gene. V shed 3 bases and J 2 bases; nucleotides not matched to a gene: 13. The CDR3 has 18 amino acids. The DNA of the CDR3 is TGTGCCAGCAGCGAACCACTCGGAGCGGGAGGTCTCACAGATACGCAGTATTTT. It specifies CASSEPLGAGGLTDTQYF.

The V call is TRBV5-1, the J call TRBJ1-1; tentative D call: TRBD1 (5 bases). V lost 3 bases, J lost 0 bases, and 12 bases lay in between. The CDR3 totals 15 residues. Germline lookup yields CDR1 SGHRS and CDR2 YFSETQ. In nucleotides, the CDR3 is TGCGCCAGCAGCTCCCGGGGCCTGATGAACACTGAAGCTTTCTTT. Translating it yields CASSSRGLMNTEAFF.

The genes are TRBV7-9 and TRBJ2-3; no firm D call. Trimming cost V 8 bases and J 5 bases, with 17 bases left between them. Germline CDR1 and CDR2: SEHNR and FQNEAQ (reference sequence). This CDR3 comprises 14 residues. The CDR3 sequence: CASLDPTRGDTQYF. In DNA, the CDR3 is TGTGCCAGCCTTGACCCAACGAGAGGAGATACGCAGTATTTT. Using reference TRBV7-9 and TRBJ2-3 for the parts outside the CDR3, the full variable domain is DTGVSQNPRHKITKRGQNVTFRCDPISEHNRLYWYRQTLGQGPEFLTYFQNEAQLEKSRLLSDRFSAERPKGSFSTLEIQRTEQGDSAMYLCASLDPTRGDTQYFGPGTRLTVL.

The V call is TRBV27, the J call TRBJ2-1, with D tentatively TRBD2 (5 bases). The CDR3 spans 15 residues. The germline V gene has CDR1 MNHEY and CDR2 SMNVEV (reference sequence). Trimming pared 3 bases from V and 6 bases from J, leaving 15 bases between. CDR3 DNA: TGTGCCAGCAGTTTCCTCGCGGGCCCGGGCAATGAGCAGTTCTTC. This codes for CASSFLAGPGNEQFF.

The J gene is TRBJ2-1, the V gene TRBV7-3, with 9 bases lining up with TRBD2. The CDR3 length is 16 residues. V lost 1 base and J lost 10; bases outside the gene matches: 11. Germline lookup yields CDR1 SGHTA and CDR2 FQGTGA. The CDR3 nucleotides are TGTGCCAGCAGCTTAATAGTGACTAGCGGACCAGAGGAGCAGTTCTTC. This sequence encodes CASSLIVTSGPEEQFF.

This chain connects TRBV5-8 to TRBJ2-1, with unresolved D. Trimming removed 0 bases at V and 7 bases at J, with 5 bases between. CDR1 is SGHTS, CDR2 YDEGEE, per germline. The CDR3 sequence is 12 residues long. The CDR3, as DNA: TGTGCCAGCAGCTTGGGGCCGAATGAGCAGTTCTTC. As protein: CASSLGPNEQFF.